These T cell receptor beta chains were read from a single sample in a study of T-cell reconstitution after alpha-beta-depleted transplantation in children. TCRdb reprocessed the PCR reads with MiXCR, giving one entry per CDR3 protein. The sample has about 580,000 distinct CDR3 sequences; under 30% are singletons. Sequencing was performed on PBMCs, mostly from graft donor cells, taken 360 days after TCRalphabeta/CD19-depleted stem cell transplant. Every receptor here comes from a boy younger than two who had a stem cell transplant for acute myeloid leukemia, so the T cells may come from the graft donor. The CDR3 runs from the conserved cysteine through the conserved F or W. The order of the fields is D gene, V gene, J gene, clone size, CDR3 DNA, CDR3 protein. The D gene is left open where the match is weak. A clone size is listed for some rows: how often the clone was seen (once, few, many), or a class if it is expanded.

>-|TRBV7-2|TRBJ2-5|-
TGTGCCAGCAGCTTAGTCGTTGGCGGTAAAGAGACCCAGTACTTC
CASSLVVGGKETQYF
>-|TRBV29-1|TRBJ2-2|few
TGCAGCGCCCTACAGGGGAACACCGGGGAGCTGTTTTTT
CSALQGNTGELFF
>-|TRBV29-1|TRBJ1-2|many
TGCAGCGTTGAAGATCCTTGGGGGGCCAAACTTCCCTATGGCTACACCTTC
CSVEDPWGAKLPYGYTF
>TRBD1|TRBV10-3|TRBJ2-5|many
TGTGCCATCAGTGAGTCCCAGGGACAGGGGGTACAAGAGACCCAGTACTTC
CAISESQGQGVQETQYF
>-|TRBV4-3|TRBJ1-1|-
TGCGCCAGCAGCCAAAGGGAGGGGCAAGACACTGAAGCTTTCTTT
CASSQREGQDTEAFF
>TRBD1|TRBV6-1|TRBJ1-1|few
TGTGCCAGCAGCCCAGACAGGGACTGGGGTGCTGAAGCTTTCTTT
CASSPDRDWGAEAFF
>-|TRBV15|TRBJ2-1|-
TGTGCCACCAGCCGCTGGAGGACTGAGCAGTTCTTC
CATSRWRTEQFF
>-|TRBV5-1|TRBJ2-1|few
TGCGCCAGCAGCTCTGCGCCCAAGAGCTCCTACAATGAGCAGTTCTTC
CASSSAPKSSYNEQFF
>-|TRBV5-1|TRBJ1-1|few
TGCGCCAGCAGCTGGGGATATGCGGAAAATGAAGCTTTCTTT
CASSWGYAENEAFF
>-|TRBV9|TRBJ1-1|-
TGTGCCAGCAGTCGCAGGGGACTGAACACTGAAGCTTTCTTT
CASSRRGLNTEAFF
>TRBD1|TRBV18|TRBJ1-4|-
TGTGCCAGCTCACCCTTGGACAGGGCAGGCGAAAAACTGTTTTTT
CASSPLDRAGEKLFF
>TRBD2|TRBV20-1|TRBJ2-1|few
TGCAGTGCTCGCGGGGCTAGCGGGGGCCTCCTTAGCTCCTACAATGAGCAGTTCTTC
CSARGASGGLLSSYNEQFF
>-|TRBV20-1|TRBJ2-3|-
TGCAGTGCTAGAGGCCTGTCCAAAGCCACAGATACGCAGTATTTT
CSARGLSKATDTQYF
>-|TRBV9|TRBJ2-1|-
TGTGCCAGCAGCGCCAGGACGGGTTCGGTGAACAATGAGCAGTTCTTC
CASSARTGSVNNEQFF
>TRBD1|TRBV20-1|TRBJ1-3|-
TGCAGTGCTAGAGGGCCCCCGGGACAGGGAGAGGGGCCCTCTGGAAACACCATATATTTT
CSARGPPGQGEGPSGNTIYF
>TRBD2|TRBV20-1|TRBJ2-5|-
TGCAGTGCTAGAGGCCAGCGGGGGGAGACCCAGTACTTC
CSARGQRGETQYF
>-|TRBV20-1|TRBJ2-3|few
TGCAGTGCTAGAGTAACCCGGGACCTCTACACAGATACGCAGTATTTT
CSARVTRDLYTDTQYF
>-|TRBV14|TRBJ1-6|once
TGTGCCAGCAGCAAACTCAGGGTCTACTCCTATAATTCACCCCTCCACTTT
CASSKLRVYSYNSPLHF
>TRBD2|TRBV12-3/TRBV12-4|TRBJ2-3|-
TGTGCCAGCAGTTTCGGGGGGACTCCAGATACGCAGTATTTT
CASSFGGTPDTQYF
>-|TRBV13|TRBJ2-1|few
TGTGCCAGCAGCTTATCTGGGTATGAGCAGTTCTTC
CASSLSGYEQFF
>-|TRBV24-1|TRBJ2-1|few
TGTGCCACCAGTGACGGGAGAGGAGGGGGCAATGAGCAGTTCTTC
CATSDGRGGGNEQFF
>-|TRBV20-1|TRBJ1-2|few
TGCAGTGCTCGCGCTAAATACTATGGCTACACCTTC
CSARAKYYGYTF
>TRBD1|TRBV5-1|TRBJ2-7|once
TGCGCCAGCAGCACCAGGGACAGGGGTCTTGTTTACGAGCAGTACTTC
CASSTRDRGLVYEQYF
>TRBD2|TRBV24-1|TRBJ2-3|-
TGTGCCACCAGGGGGACTAGCGGGGGGACCACAGATACGCAGTATTTT
CATRGTSGGTTDTQYF
>TRBD1|TRBV25-1|TRBJ2-1|few
TGTGCCAGCAGTGCCAGGCAGGGGGCTAAGGGGAATGAGCAGTTCTTC
CASSARQGAKGNEQFF
>-|TRBV12-3/TRBV12-4|TRBJ2-1|many
TGTGCCAGCAGCGAAACCAGGGAGCAGTTCTTC
CASSETREQFF
>TRBD2|TRBV11-2|TRBJ2-1|-
TGTGCCAGCAGCTTAGAAGCGGGGGCCCACTCCTACAATGAGCAGTTCTTC
CASSLEAGAHSYNEQFF
>TRBD1|TRBV6-1|TRBJ1-2|-
TGTGCCAGCAGTCGAAGGACAGGAGGCGTCGATGGCTACACCTTC
CASSRRTGGVDGYTF
>-|TRBV29-1|TRBJ2-5|few
TGCAGCGTTGAATTGGGGGCCAAAGAGACCCAGTACTTC
CSVELGAKETQYF
>-|TRBV6-1|TRBJ2-7|-
TGTGCCAGCAGTGACGGCGGAACCTACGAGCAGTACTTC
CASSDGGTYEQYF
>-|TRBV24-1|TRBJ2-1|many
TGTGCCACCAGTGACGCTAGCATTGCTCGCTCCTACAATGAGCAGTTCTTC
CATSDASIARSYNEQFF
>TRBD1|TRBV18|TRBJ2-1|many
TGTGCCAGCTCACCCCGCCGTCAGGGGGCTTACAATGAGCAGTTCTTC
CASSPRRQGAYNEQFF
>-|TRBV14|TRBJ2-1|many
TGTGCCAGCAGCCGGACCGTATCCTACAATGAGCAGTTCTTC
CASSRTVSYNEQFF
>TRBD2|TRBV5-5|TRBJ2-1|few
TGTGCCAGCGGGCTGGGGGGGGGATTCAATGAGCAGTTCTTC
CASGLGGGFNEQFF
>-|TRBV24-1|TRBJ2-5|-
TGTGCCACCAGTGATCTCCCGGGCCCCACAGGGCAGACCCAGTACTTC
CATSDLPGPTGQTQYF
>TRBD2|TRBV12-3/TRBV12-4|TRBJ2-3|few
TGTGCCAGCAGGAGGACTAGCGGTGTAGATACGCAGTATTTT
CASRRTSGVDTQYF
>TRBD1|TRBV15|TRBJ2-3|-
TGTGCCACCAGCCGACGCCGGGACAGGGGCGCAGATACGCAGTATTTT
CATSRRRDRGADTQYF
>-|TRBV29-1|TRBJ1-1|few
TGCAGCGTTGAAGATTTAGGTATTAGGGGAAATGCTCACACTGAAGCTTTCTTT
CSVEDLGIRGNAHTEAFF
>TRBD1|TRBV7-2|TRBJ2-2|many
TGTGCCAGCAGCTTAATACAGGGGGGCACCGGGGAGCTGTTTTTT
CASSLIQGGTGELFF
>-|TRBV20-1|TRBJ1-1|few
TGCAGTGCTAGAGACGGGGGGAGCACTGAAGCTTTCTTT
CSARDGGSTEAFF
>-|TRBV11-1|TRBJ2-1|-
TGTGCCAGCAGCTTAGGGCTCAAGGCCTACAATGAGCAGTTCTTC
CASSLGLKAYNEQFF
>-|TRBV4-2|TRBJ2-1|few
TGTGCCAGCAGCCAAAATGGGGGGCACTACAATGAGCAGTTCTTC
CASSQNGGHYNEQFF
>TRBD1|TRBV20-1|TRBJ2-1|many
TGCAGTGGCACTAGGACAGGGCAGCACAATGAGCAGTTCTTC
CSGTRTGQHNEQFF
>-|TRBV20-1|TRBJ2-1|few
TGCAGTGCTAGGTCTCTTGGGCAGGGGAGTGGGTACAATGAGCAGTTCTTC
CSARSLGQGSGYNEQFF
>TRBD2|TRBV3-1|TRBJ2-7|many
TGTGCCAGCAGCCAAGATCCCAATGGGAGGGGCGTTGACTACGAGCAGTACTTC
CASSQDPNGRGVDYEQYF
>TRBD1|TRBV6-5|TRBJ2-1|-
TGTGCCAGCAGTTACTATGGGACAGCTAACAATGAGCAGTTCTTC
CASSYYGTANNEQFF
>-|TRBV5-1|TRBJ2-5|many
TGCGCCAGCAGCTTGATACTCCTGAACCAAGAGACCCAGTACTTC
CASSLILLNQETQYF
>-|TRBV7-2|TRBJ2-1|-
TGTGCCAGCAGCAGCACCGGGACGGTCTCCTACAATGAGCAGTTCTTC
CASSSTGTVSYNEQFF
>-|TRBV9|TRBJ2-1|few
TGTGCCAGCAGCGTATCCGTTGAAAGCTCCTACAATGAGCAGTTCTTC
CASSVSVESSYNEQFF